A single T cell receptor (beta chain) is shown here with its context. Profiling relied on immunoSEQ multiplex PCR, and the TCRdb table lists in-frame clones only, not all of them. The sample yields 100,000 to 150,000 clones, about 88% seen once. This entry is derived from a study of blood T cell repertoires in COVID-19. The wider study: Sources were T cells, B-cell-depleted T cells, or PBMCs; the material itself was cDNA or gDNA.

The CDR3 spans 15 residues. CDR1 is ENHRY and CDR2 is SYGVKD in the germline V gene. Trimming cost V 6 bases and J 5 bases; bases outside gene matches: 12. This receptor was obtained from a human donor in a cohort sampled during active COVID-19. The chain uses TRBV10-3 and TRBJ2-7; 8 nucleotides line up with TRBD1. The sequenced material came from peripheral blood. For the CDR3, the DNA is TGTGCCATCAGGACAGACAGGGGTCGGCTCCACGAGCAGTACTTC. This encodes CAIRTDRGRLHEQYF.